This T cell receptor beta chain was identified in a study of cytomegalovirus exposure and HLA in healthy donors. Study findings and constraints: CMV serostatus was the sole immune exposure information available. Common viral pathogens seemed, in a later analysis, to connect with several of the most significant clusters.

V trimming: 0 bases; J trimming: 2 bases; junction bases outside the gene matches: 6. CDR3 length: 17 amino acids. Germline V lookup: CDR1 SGHRS, CDR2 YFSETQ. The PCR used 60 Vbeta and 13 Jbeta primers. Assay: immunoSEQ multiplex PCR; the TCRdb copy retains only in-frame clones and omits some. The table gives about 160,000 clones; the top ten clones make up around 1.9% of it. Notes on this clone: What it binds is not known.

The sequence was obtained from a man aged 25 to 40 in good health and CMV-seronegative. V and J are TRBV5-1 and TRBJ2-5; 11 bases line up with TRBD2. The sequenced sample consisted of PBMCs. CDR3 nucleotides: TGCGCCAGCAGCTTGGTTAGCGGGAGGGCCAGACAAGAGACCCAGTACTTC. It is translated as CASSLVSGRARQETQYF.